The 8 T cell receptor beta chains presented below share a single source sample, sequenced in a study of cytomegalovirus exposure and HLA in healthy donors. Both 60 Vbeta primers and 13 Jbeta primers went into the PCR. Data came from immunoSEQ multiplex PCR; TCRdb stores just in-frame clones and leaves some out. In the table there are 130,000 or so clones, 8% to 9.5% of which are singletons. Sequencing used PBMCs. Source of these receptors: a man in his forties in good health and CMV-seronegative.

This clone was observed a handful of times. V and J are TRBV19 and TRBJ1-1, with a tentative D call TRBD1 (5 bases). Deletions cut 1 base from V and 5 bases from J, with 14 bases between. The CDR3 runs 15 residues. Germline CDR1 reads LNHDA; CDR2 reads SQIVND (reference sequence). The CDR3 loop is CASSIGGAGRTEAFF. CDR3 coding DNA: TGTGCCAGTAGTATAGGTGGGGCCGGGAGAACTGAAGCTTTCTTT.

This clone was recorded a few times. CDR3 protein: CASRAAGGWQFF. CDR3 bases: TGTGCCAGCAGGGCTGCGGGGGGCTGGCAGTTCTTC. J is TRBJ2-1 and V is TRBV5-6; 8 bases are a match to TRBD2. The length of the CDR3 is 12 residues. J lost 12 bases, V lost 5 bases, and 7 bases had no gene match. Germline CDR1 and CDR2: SGHDT and YYEEEE.

This clone was seen a few times. The chain employs TRBV11-2 and TRBJ1-2; possibly TRBD1 for D (6 bases). V gave up 0 bases and J gave up 8 bases, with 10 bases separating them. Germline V gene sequence: CDR1 SGHAT, CDR2 FQNNGV. The CDR3 has 13 amino acids. The CDR3 nucleotides read TGTGCCAGCAGCTTAGATCAGGGGTCCGGCTACACCTTC. This codes for CASSLDQGSGYTF.

This clone has more than one count but fewer than ten. The same CDR3 can be traced to other DNA sequences in this sample. The V and J genes are TRBV5-1 and TRBJ2-7, with 8 positions matching TRBD1. Trimming at V came to 2 bases and at J to 4 bases, leaving 2 bases not matched to a gene. In germline, CDR1 is SGHRS, CDR2 YFSETQ. The CDR3 has 13 amino acids. CDR3: CASSFTGGYEQYF. The CDR3 nucleotides read TGCGCCAGCAGCTTTACAGGGGGTTACGAGCAGTACTTC.

This clone has more than one count but fewer than ten. This chain connects TRBV9 to TRBJ1-1; 9 bases match TRBD1. The CDR3 totals 14 residues. Germline CDR1 SGDLS, CDR2 YYNGEE. V lost 7 bases to trimming and J lost 7 bases; unmatched junction nucleotides: 11. The CDR3 DNA follows: TGTGCCAGCGTGGGAGGACAGGGGATGAATGAAGCTTTCTTT. Protein sequence: CASVGGQGMNEAFF.

The chain couples TRBV7-2 to TRBJ2-4; D may be TRBD2 (5 bases). Trimming shortened V by 3 bases and J by 5 bases, and 8 bases separated the two germline ends. Germline V gene data show CDR1 as SGHTA and CDR2 as FQGNSA. The CDR3 contains 13 residues. CDR3 amino acids: CASSFYGENIQYF. The DNA of the CDR3 is TGTGCCAGCAGCTTTTACGGGGAAAACATTCAGTACTTC.

This clone was counted a few times. This chain uses TRBV4-1 with TRBJ1-3; D may be TRBD1 (6 bases). Between the trimmed V and J ends, which lost 3 bases and 4 bases, there was a span of 13 bases. The V gene's germline CDR1 is MGHRA and CDR2 YSYEKL. The CDR3 runs to 15 residues. DNA of the CDR3: TGCGCCAGCAGCCATTCACAGGGTCTCGGAAACACCATATATTTT. Translation: CASSHSQGLGNTIYF.

This chain uses TRBV29-1 with TRBJ2-1; 8 nucleotides agree with TRBD1. The CDR3 loop spans 16 amino acids. J was trimmed by 6 bases and V by 1 base; bases with no gene match: 11. The germline V gene has CDR1 SQVTM and CDR2 ANQGSEA. The CDR3 DNA sequence: TGCAGCGTTGAAGTCCCGACAGGGGAAAGAAGCAATGAGCAGTTCTTC. Translation: CSVEVPTGERSNEQFF.